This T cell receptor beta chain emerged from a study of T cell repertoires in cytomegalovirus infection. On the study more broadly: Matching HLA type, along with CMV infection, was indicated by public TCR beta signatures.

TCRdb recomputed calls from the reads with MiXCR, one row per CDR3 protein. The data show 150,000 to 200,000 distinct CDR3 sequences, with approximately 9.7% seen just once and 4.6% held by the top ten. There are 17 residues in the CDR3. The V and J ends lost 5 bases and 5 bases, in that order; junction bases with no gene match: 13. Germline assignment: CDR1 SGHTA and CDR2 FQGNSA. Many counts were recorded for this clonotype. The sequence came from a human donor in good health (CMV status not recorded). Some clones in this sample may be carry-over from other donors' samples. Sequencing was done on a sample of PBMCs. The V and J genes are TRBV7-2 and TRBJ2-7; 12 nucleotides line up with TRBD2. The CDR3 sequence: CASSPSQPTSGGNEQYF. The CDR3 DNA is TGTGCCAGCAGCCCCTCGCAACCTACTAGCGGGGGGAACGAGCAGTACTTC.